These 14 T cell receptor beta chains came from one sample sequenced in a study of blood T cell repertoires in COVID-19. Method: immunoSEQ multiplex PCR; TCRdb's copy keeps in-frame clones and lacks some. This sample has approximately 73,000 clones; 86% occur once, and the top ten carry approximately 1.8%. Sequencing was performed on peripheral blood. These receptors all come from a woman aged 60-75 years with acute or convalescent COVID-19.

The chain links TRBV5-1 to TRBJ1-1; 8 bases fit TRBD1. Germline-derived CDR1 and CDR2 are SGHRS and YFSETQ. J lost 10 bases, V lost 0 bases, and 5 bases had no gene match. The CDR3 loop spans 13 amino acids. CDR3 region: CASSLERDRPAFF. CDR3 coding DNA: TGCGCCAGCAGCTTGGAAAGGGACAGGCCAGCTTTCTTT. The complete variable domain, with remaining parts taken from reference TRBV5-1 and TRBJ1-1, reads KAGVTQTPRYLIKTRGQQVTLSCSPISGHRSVSWYQQTPGQGLQFLFEYFSETQRNKGNFPGRFSGRQFSNSRSEMNVSTLELGDSALYLCASSLERDRPAFFGQGTRLTVV.

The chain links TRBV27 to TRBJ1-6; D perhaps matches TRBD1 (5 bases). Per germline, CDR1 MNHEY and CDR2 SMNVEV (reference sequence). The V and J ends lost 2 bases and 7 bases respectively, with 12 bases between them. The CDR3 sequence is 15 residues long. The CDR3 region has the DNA TGTGCCAGCAGTTTAGGCCCGTCAGGGAATTCACCCCTCCACTTT. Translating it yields CASSLGPSGNSPLHF.

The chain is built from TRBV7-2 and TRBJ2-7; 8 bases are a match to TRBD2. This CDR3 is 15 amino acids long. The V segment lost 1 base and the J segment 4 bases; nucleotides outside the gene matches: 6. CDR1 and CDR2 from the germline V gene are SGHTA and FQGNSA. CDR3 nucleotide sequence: TGTGCCAGCAGCTTAGGGGGTCTAGCGGGTTACGAGCAGTACTTC. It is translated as CASSLGGLAGYEQYF.

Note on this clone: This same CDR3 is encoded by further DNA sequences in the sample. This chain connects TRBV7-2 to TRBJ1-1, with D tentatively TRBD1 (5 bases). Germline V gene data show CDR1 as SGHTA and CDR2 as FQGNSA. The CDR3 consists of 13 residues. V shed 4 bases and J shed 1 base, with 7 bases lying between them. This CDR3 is CASSSGQNTEAFF. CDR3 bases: TGTGCCAGCAGCTCAGGACAGAACACTGAAGCTTTCTTT.

The DNA of the CDR3 is TGTGCCAGTAGTAGAGGACAGGGGCTGGTTTCACCCCTCCACTTT. It yields the protein CASSRGQGLVSPLHF. The chain carries TRBV19 and TRBJ1-6, with 9 bases fitting TRBD1. Germline CDR1 and CDR2: LNHDA and SQIVND (reference sequence). The length of the CDR3 is 15 residues. The J segment lost 9 bases and the V segment lost 4 bases, leaving 7 bases of the junction unmatched.

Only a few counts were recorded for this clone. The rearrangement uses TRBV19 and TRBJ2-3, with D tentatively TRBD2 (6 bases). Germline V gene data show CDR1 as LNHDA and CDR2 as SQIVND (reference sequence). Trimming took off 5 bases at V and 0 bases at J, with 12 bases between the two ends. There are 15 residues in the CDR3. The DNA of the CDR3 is TGTGCCAGTAGTCTAACGGGAGTGAGCACAGATACGCAGTATTTT. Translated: CASSLTGVSTDTQYF. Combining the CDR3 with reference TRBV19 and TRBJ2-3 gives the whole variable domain DGGITQSPKYLFRKEGQNVTLSCEQNLNHDAMYWYRQDPGQGLRLIYYSQIVNDFQKGDIAEGYSVSREKKESFPLTVTSAQKNPTAFYLCASSLTGVSTDTQYFGPGTRLTVL.

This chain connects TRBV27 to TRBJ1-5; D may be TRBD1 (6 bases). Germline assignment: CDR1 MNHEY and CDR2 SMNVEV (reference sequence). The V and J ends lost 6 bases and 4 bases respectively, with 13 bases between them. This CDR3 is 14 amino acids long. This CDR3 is CASSLDRLNQPQHF. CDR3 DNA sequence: TGTGCCAGCAGCTTGGACAGATTGAATCAGCCCCAGCATTTT.

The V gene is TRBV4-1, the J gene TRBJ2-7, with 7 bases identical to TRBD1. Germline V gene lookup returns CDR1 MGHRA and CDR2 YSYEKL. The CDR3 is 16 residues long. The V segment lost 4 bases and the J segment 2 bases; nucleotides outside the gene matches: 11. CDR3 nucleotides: TGCGCCAGCAGCCCACGCACAGGGGAGCTCCCCTACGAGCAGTACTTC. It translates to CASSPRTGELPYEQYF.

This chain's CDR3 is CASSRPGQGAVEQYF. The DNA of the CDR3 is TGTGCCAGCAGTCGCCCTGGCCAGGGTGCTGTCGAGCAGTACTTC. The V and J genes are TRBV6-6 and TRBJ2-7; TRBD1 might be the D (5 bases). The CDR3 spans 15 residues. Germline loops: CDR1 MNHNY, CDR2 SVGAGI (reference sequence). The V end lost 5 bases, the J end lost 6 bases, and 20 bases lay between the germline ends.

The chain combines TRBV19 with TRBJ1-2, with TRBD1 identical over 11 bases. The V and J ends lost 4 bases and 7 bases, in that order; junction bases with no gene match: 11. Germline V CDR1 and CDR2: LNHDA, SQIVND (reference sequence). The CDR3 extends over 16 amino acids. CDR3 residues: CASSKPLGQGESGYTF. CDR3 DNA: TGTGCCAGTAGTAAACCCCTGGGACAGGGGGAGAGTGGCTACACCTTC. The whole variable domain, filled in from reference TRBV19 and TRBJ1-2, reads DGGITQSPKYLFRKEGQNVTLSCEQNLNHDAMYWYRQDPGQGLRLIYYSQIVNDFQKGDIAEGYSVSREKKESFPLTVTSAQKNPTAFYLCASSKPLGQGESGYTFGSGTRLTVV.

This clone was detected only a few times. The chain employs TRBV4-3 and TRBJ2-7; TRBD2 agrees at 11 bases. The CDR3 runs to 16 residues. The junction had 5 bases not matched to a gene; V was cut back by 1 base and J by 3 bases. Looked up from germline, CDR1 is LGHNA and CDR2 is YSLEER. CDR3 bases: TGCGCCAGCAGCCAAGGACGACTAGCGGGAAGCTACGAGCAGTACTTC. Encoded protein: CASSQGRLAGSYEQYF.

In DNA, the CDR3 is TGTGCCAGCAGTTACTCCTTCGGGGGGGCACAGCCCCAGCATTTT. It codes for CASSYSFGGAQPQHF. The chain uses TRBV6-2 or TRBV6-3 and TRBJ1-5, with D tentatively TRBD1 (6 bases). Germline CDR1 and CDR2: MNHEY and SVGEGT. Trimming took off 0 bases at V and 7 bases at J, with 13 bases between the two ends. This CDR3 is 15 amino acids long.

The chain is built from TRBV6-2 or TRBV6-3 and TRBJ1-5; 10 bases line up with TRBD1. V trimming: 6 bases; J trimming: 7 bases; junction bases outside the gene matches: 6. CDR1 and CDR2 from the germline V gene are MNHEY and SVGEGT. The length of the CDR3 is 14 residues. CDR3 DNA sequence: TGTGCCAGCAGCTCGACAGGGGGCCGGCAGCCCCAGCATTTT. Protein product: CASSSTGGRQPQHF.

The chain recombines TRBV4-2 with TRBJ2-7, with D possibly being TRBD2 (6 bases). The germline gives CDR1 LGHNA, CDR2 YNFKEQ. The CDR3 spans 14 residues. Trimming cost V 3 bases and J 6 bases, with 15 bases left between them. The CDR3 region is CASSHPGQEGEQYF. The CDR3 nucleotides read TGTGCCAGCAGCCACCCGGGGCAGGAGGGCGAGCAGTACTTC.